Listed here is a single T cell receptor beta chain. Its specificity is unknown. The data belong to a study of T cell responses to AZD1222 COVID-19 vaccine. Study-level points and caveats: Repertoires were obtained solely post-peak T cell response. The donor cohort was predominantly white British with a female majority, and clonal diversity may have been underestimated. Only a handful of AZD1222 recipients, several in all, had baseline seropositivity.

Germline values: CDR1 LNHNV, CDR2 YYDKDF (reference sequence). The trim removed 3 bases at V and 5 bases at J, leaving 4 bases unmatched. This CDR3 is 15 amino acids long. Clones were sequenced by immunoSEQ multiplex PCR, and TCRdb holds only the in-frame ones, with some missing. Of about 96,000 clones in the sample, 80% to 90% are singletons; the top ten hold 1.5% to 2%. V gene TRBV15 combines with J gene TRBJ1-6; 7 bases fit TRBD1. The TCR comes from an adult in good health. The material sequenced was peripheral blood, taken on day 0 of AZD1222 vaccination. The CDR3 loop reads CATSSQTGDNSPLHF. In DNA, the CDR3 is TGTGCCACCAGCAGCCAAACAGGGGATAATTCACCCCTCCACTTT.